Following are 5 T cell receptor beta chains from one sample sequenced in a study of control samples from healthy donors and cancer patients. Method: immunoSEQ multiplex PCR; TCRdb's copy keeps in-frame clones and lacks some. Of more than 100,000 clones in the sample, approximately 88% were seen once. Material: blood. The receptor source for this set is a man in his forties in good health.

The V gene is TRBV10-3, the J gene TRBJ2-6; weak D call: TRBD1 (6 bases). The ends were cut back, 6 bases at V and 2 bases at J, with 8 bases in the middle. Germline assignment: CDR1 ENHRY and CDR2 SYGVKD. The CDR3 has 14 amino acids. As DNA, the CDR3 is TGTGCCATCAGCCAGGGGCCTGGGGCCAACGTCCTGACTTTC. Translating it yields CAISQGPGANVLTF.

The chain combines TRBV2 with TRBJ2-5, with 8 bases that match TRBD2. V lost 5 bases to trimming and J lost 8 bases; unmatched junction nucleotides: 10. In germline, CDR1 is SNHLY, CDR2 FYNNEI. The CDR3 totals 14 residues. In nucleotides, the CDR3 is TGTGCCAGCAGTAGTACGGGGGGGAGGGGAACCCAGTACTTC. It is translated as CASSSTGGRGTQYF. The full variable domain, rest sourced from reference TRBV2 and TRBJ2-5, is EPEVTQTPSHQVTQMGQEVILRCVPISNHLYFYWYRQILGQKVEFLVSFYNNEISEKSEIFDDQFSVERPDGSNFTLKIRSTKLEDSAMYFCASSSTGGRGTQYFGPGTRLLVL.

The chain joins TRBV7-3 to TRBJ1-2, with 8 positions matching TRBD1. V dropped 5 bases and J dropped 4; count of bases not matched to a gene: 3. The CDR3 is 13 amino acids. The V gene's germline CDR1 is SGHTA and CDR2 FQGTGA. The CDR3 region has the DNA TGTGCCAGCAGCCGGGACAGGAGCTATGGCTACACCTTC. The encoded protein is CASSRDRSYGYTF.

The chain carries TRBV24-1 and TRBJ2-3; no definite D call. The CDR3 consists of 14 residues. Germline V gene sequence: CDR1 KGHDR, CDR2 SFDVKD. Deletions cut 3 bases from V and 0 bases from J, with 6 bases between. CDR3 region: CATSDADSTDTQYF. The DNA for the CDR3 is TGTGCCACCAGTGATGCAGACAGCACAGATACGCAGTATTTT.

The chain recombines TRBV30 with TRBJ2-3; the match to TRBD1 covers 8 bases. The CDR3 covers 15 residues. Germline V gene lookup returns CDR1 GTSNPN and CDR2 SVGIG (reference sequence). With V trimmed by 6 bases and J by 0 bases, 8 bases remained unmatched. For the CDR3, the DNA is TGTGCCTGCGGGACAGGCGGTTCTAGCACAGATACGCAGTATTTT. Protein product: CACGTGGSSTDTQYF.